This T cell receptor beta chain was profiled in a study of identical twins. Findings and caveats of the study: Memory repertoires showed no such pattern, whereas abundant cord blood beta clonotypes carried fewer insertions. For out-of-frame beta sequences, excess twin sharing was weaker. Recombination models fit unrelated individuals' TCR alpha sharing but underestimated twins'.

The V gene's germline CDR1 is MGHDK and CDR2 SYGVNS. The CDR3 has 14 residues. V was trimmed by 2 bases and J by 6 bases, leaving 10 bases between them. The authors used template switching to add a universal primer site and gave cDNA unique molecular identifiers. TCRdb used MiXCR to reprocess the 5' RACE reads, holding one entry per CDR3 protein. The sample includes about 100,000 distinct CDR3 sequences, 5.9% of them seen just once. By share, this clonotype counts as medium-sized (0.01 to 0.1%). Its specificity is unknown. The sequencing input was memory T cells sorted from blood. The sequence derives from a woman between 50 and 59 years old in good health. The chain links TRBV25-1 to TRBJ2-2, with D perhaps assigned TRBD1 or TRBD2 (5 bases each). The CDR3 bases are TGTGCCAGCAGTGAACAAGGGGACGCCGGGGAGCTGTTTTTT. Its translation is CASSEQGDAGELFF.